These T cell receptor beta chains were read from a single sample in a study of blood T cell repertoires in COVID-19. TCRdb keeps only in-frame clones here, not all; method: immunoSEQ multiplex PCR. The sample records fewer than 55,000 clones, roughly 89% being singletons. The specimen sequenced was peripheral blood. These receptor sequences come from a man older than 75 with active or convalescent COVID-19. Both conserved end residues are part of each CDR3.

TRBV10-2	TRBJ2-7	CASKGTSASSYEQYF
TRBV28	TRBJ2-7	CASSSSGTGETYEQYF
TRBV14	TRBJ2-7	CASSPRTGAAYEQYF
TRBV2	TRBJ2-5	CASSGGRTQETQYF
TRBV5-1	TRBJ1-4	CASSLHGQGNEKLFF
TRBV3-1/TRBV3-2	TRBJ2-5	CASSLGGGAQETQYF
TRBV28	TRBJ2-1	CASSSTSGGVYEQFF
TRBV5-5	TRBJ1-1	CASSHGARSVTEAFF
TRBV19	TRBJ2-1	CASSPPPRRDFRVEQFF
TRBV19	TRBJ2-1	CASSIDLAGGYVNEQFF
TRBV28	TRBJ2-7	CASSDPGQGAEQYF
TRBV5-1	TRBJ2-7	CASSLDRSFNHEQYF
TRBV4-3	TRBJ2-7	CASSRRARNYEQYF
TRBV29-1	TRBJ1-1	CSANSNTEAFF
TRBV6-2/TRBV6-3	TRBJ2-7	CASSYRREVSSYEQYF
TRBV19	TRBJ2-6	CASNPGLPSSGANVLTF
TRBV7-9	TRBJ2-7	CASSSGTGVPYEQYF
TRBV3-1/TRBV3-2	TRBJ1-6	CASSQGQDNSPLHF
TRBV4-1	TRBJ2-7	CASSQVLAGDWSGKHEQYF
TRBV11-2	TRBJ1-3	CASSPIVSGNTIYF
TRBV20-1	TRBJ2-2	CSASGPNTGELFF
TRBV30	TRBJ2-3	CAWSAGQGRTDTQYF
TRBV18	TRBJ1-1	CASSPGGNQAFF